What follows describes a single T cell receptor beta chain. It lacks a known antigen. Base qualities were left out, and no much larger clone turns up one base away. This record belongs to a study of blood T cells in healthy people across ages (dated by TCRdb to between 2014 and 2017). At the level of the whole study: In model experiments, roughly one uniquely barcoded TCR beta cDNA molecule per two T cells was captured by template switching. The donors were divided into four age groups: young (average around 17 years), middle-aged (almost 40), aged (62) and long-lived (about 79). Using the same blood draw, the study looked at two additional independent replicas of 1 million unique cDNA reads for two donors, one aged 18 to 30 and the other aged 80 or older. To avoid experimental bias, donors of different ages were randomly spread across the sequencing lanes. The study measured age-related changes in TCR beta repertoire diversity using deep sequencing normalized with unique cDNA molecular identifiers. Points the paper makes about the study in general: Because the CMV infection status of the donors was unknown, age-related changes in expanded clonotypes may potentially have been confounded. Because profiling used bulk unsorted PBMCs, naive and antigen-experienced compartments could not be compared conclusively. Estimates of total diversity from one million sequenced T cells were regarded as lower bounds and underestimates. Compared with the aged group, more naive CD4+ T cells, fewer expanded clones and increased TCR diversity were shown by the long-lived group, suggesting age selection. As age increased, observed TCR beta diversity per million T cells dropped in a roughly linear way, and a significant reduction was already evident by age 40. There was a strong correlation between observed TCR beta diversity and the percentage of naive T cells measured by flow cytometry.

The library came from 5' RACE. Sequencing was performed on an Illumina HiSeq 2500. A second PCR of roughly 7 to 12 cycles was performed with a sample-barcoded 5' primer and a J-beta primer mix. A unique molecular identifier was introduced onto each TCR beta cDNA molecule by a template-switch 5' adaptor carrying 12 random nucleotides. At least 3 million CDR3-containing paired-end reads were obtained from each sample. The Mint cDNA synthesis kit, primed by a TRBC-specific oligonucleotide, was used to synthesize first-strand cDNA from all RNA. After uracil-DNA glycosylase treatment, a first 18-cycle PCR used universal primers M1SS and BC2_uni_R on all cDNA. In the authors' own workflow: For normalization, 1 million high-quality reads were randomly selected from each sample, with every read carrying a distinct molecular identifier. Instead of being binned into consensus sequences, reads with shared molecular identifiers were discarded. MiTCR, with a Q25 quality threshold and the strictest error-elimination algorithm, was used for CDR3 identification, clonotype clustering and error correction. A nonparametric unseen species model using Euler transformation provided a lower-bound estimate of total TCR beta diversity. TCRdb itself trimmed the public reads at Q25 with fastp, ran MiXCR and retained productive beta chains. Each CDR3 protein gets just one entry, which takes the most common genes and DNA from the rows behind it. The V and J calls and clone size come from TCRdb's table, not from the authors' own analysis. The sample includes under 2,000,000 distinct CDR3 sequences, with 40% to 55% observed a single time. The ten largest clones represent over 2% of the sample.

The germline V gene supplies CDR1 MNHEY and CDR2 SVGEGT. V gives up 2 bases and J gives up 9 bases, and the segment between their germline ends measures 14 bases. From the cysteine up to the phenylalanine, the CDR3 has a length of 14 residues. Of the read, only the CDR3 DNA is kept; its 42 bases are in frame from base 1. Systemically healthy Caucasian individuals from Russia, around 39 in total and aged 6 to 90 years, were included as donors. Each donor gave ten milliliters of peripheral blood, collected into EDTA-treated Vacutainer tubes. Ficoll-Paque density-gradient centrifugation was used to isolate PBMCs, with at least 7 million per sample. Total RNA was extracted from PBMCs with Trizol reagent, with at least 6 micrograms obtained per sample. Naive CD45RAhigh/CD27high T cell percentages were measured by flow cytometry on a PBMC aliquot from every donor.

The chain is made from TRBV6-2 or TRBV6-3 and TRBJ2-4; TRBD1 is a weak D gene call, 6 bases matching. The source of this sequence is a middle-aged woman in good health. The sequencing sample was made of blood. At the DNA level, the sequence is TGTGCCAGCAGTTACGGCTCGCAGGGGTCCATTCAGTACTTC. Its product reads: CASSYGSQGSIQYF.